A selection of T cell receptor beta chains follows, all from one sample in a study of blood T cells in healthy people across ages. TCRdb passed the 5' RACE reads through MiXCR, listing each CDR3 protein once. The data hold about 1,000,000 distinct CDR3 sequences, with more than 35% observed a single time. Sequencing used blood. These receptors came from a woman aged 60-70 years in good health. The CDR3 runs from the conserved cysteine through the conserved F or W. The order of the fields is V gene, clone size, D gene, J gene, CDR3 protein, CDR3 DNA. A D gene is named only where the DNA matches it firmly. Expanded clones are given a class, and other clones once, few, many or no size at all.

v_call: TRBV27
clone_size: NA
d_call: NA
j_call: TRBJ1-1
cdr3_aa: CTSTEGGWEGRAFF
cdr3_nt: TGTACCAGCACCGAAGGGGGGTGGGAAGGGCGAGCTTTCTTT

v_call: TRBV21-1
clone_size: few
d_call: NA
j_call: TRBJ2-1
cdr3_aa: CASSKVPTSGGDNEQFF
cdr3_nt: TGTGCCAGCAGCAAGGTCCCGACTAGCGGGGGTGACAATGAGCAGTTCTTC

v_call: TRBV27
clone_size: NA
d_call: TRBD2
j_call: TRBJ2-7
cdr3_aa: CASKNSGPHYEQYF
cdr3_nt: TGTGCCAGCAAGAATAGCGGGCCCCACTACGAGCAGTACTTC

v_call: TRBV7-9
clone_size: few
d_call: NA
j_call: TRBJ2-7
cdr3_aa: CASSLEGREQYF
cdr3_nt: TGTGCCAGCAGCTTAGAAGGGAGGGAGCAGTACTTC

v_call: TRBV11-2
clone_size: many
d_call: TRBD2
j_call: TRBJ2-3
cdr3_aa: CASSISGLASTDTQYF
cdr3_nt: TGTGCCAGCAGCATATCGGGACTAGCGAGCACAGATACGCAGTATTTT

v_call: TRBV4-1
clone_size: few
d_call: TRBD1
j_call: TRBJ1-4
cdr3_aa: CASSQAGQVREKLFF
cdr3_nt: TGCGCCAGCAGCCAGGCGGGACAGGTACGGGAAAAACTGTTTTTT

v_call: TRBV4-1
clone_size: few
d_call: NA
j_call: TRBJ2-7
cdr3_aa: CASSQDRRRNYEQYF
cdr3_nt: TGCGCCAGCAGCCAAGATCGACGGAGGAACTACGAGCAGTACTTC

v_call: TRBV27
clone_size: NA
d_call: NA
j_call: TRBJ2-2
cdr3_aa: CASRDGMNTGELFF
cdr3_nt: TGTGCCAGCAGAGATGGGATGAACACCGGGGAGCTGTTTTTT

v_call: TRBV20-1
clone_size: NA
d_call: NA
j_call: TRBJ1-2
cdr3_aa: CSAREDSLNYGYTF
cdr3_nt: TGCAGTGCTAGGGAGGACAGCTTAAACTATGGCTACACCTTC

v_call: TRBV25-1
clone_size: few
d_call: NA
j_call: TRBJ2-7
cdr3_aa: CASSDLPWEQYF
cdr3_nt: TGTGCCAGCAGTGATCTTCCGTGGGAGCAGTACTTC

v_call: TRBV5-5
clone_size: NA
d_call: NA
j_call: TRBJ2-7
cdr3_aa: CASSLGWQGSEQYF
cdr3_nt: TGTGCCAGCAGCTTAGGATGGCAAGGGAGCGAGCAGTACTTC

v_call: TRBV20-1
clone_size: NA
d_call: TRBD1
j_call: TRBJ2-3
cdr3_aa: CSASPSTGYTDTQYF
cdr3_nt: TGCAGTGCTAGCCCCTCGACAGGGTACACAGATACGCAGTATTTT

v_call: TRBV5-1
clone_size: NA
d_call: NA
j_call: TRBJ2-5
cdr3_aa: CASNGVAEVLETQYF
cdr3_nt: TGCGCCAGCAATGGGGTAGCGGAGGTTCTAGAGACCCAGTACTTC

v_call: TRBV29-1
clone_size: NA
d_call: TRBD2
j_call: TRBJ2-3
cdr3_aa: CSVGGRTSGRAGTDTQYF
cdr3_nt: TGCAGCGTAGGCGGCCGAACTAGCGGGAGGGCCGGCACAGATACGCAGTATTTT

v_call: TRBV10-3
clone_size: NA
d_call: NA
j_call: TRBJ2-2
cdr3_aa: CAIRVSANTGALFF
cdr3_nt: TGTGCCATCAGGGTATCTGCGAACACCGGGGCGCTGTTTTTT

v_call: TRBV3-1
clone_size: NA
d_call: TRBD2
j_call: TRBJ2-7
cdr3_aa: CASSPGLAGVLYEQYF
cdr3_nt: TGTGCCAGCAGCCCGGGACTAGCGGGAGTATTGTACGAGCAGTACTTC

v_call: TRBV4-2
clone_size: NA
d_call: TRBD1
j_call: TRBJ2-7
cdr3_aa: CASSRPVLDRVDEQYF
cdr3_nt: TGTGCCAGCAGCCGGCCAGTGCTCGACAGGGTTGACGAGCAGTACTTC

v_call: TRBV21-1
clone_size: NA
d_call: NA
j_call: TRBJ2-1
cdr3_aa: CASSTAGATPSLEYNEQFF
cdr3_nt: TGTGCCAGCAGCACCGCCGGGGCCACACCCTCCCTAGAGTACAATGAGCAGTTCTTC

v_call: TRBV4-1
clone_size: NA
d_call: TRBD2
j_call: TRBJ2-1
cdr3_aa: CASSQGTGGRAYNEQFF
cdr3_nt: TGCGCCAGCAGCCAAGGGACGGGGGGGAGGGCGTACAATGAGCAGTTCTTC

v_call: TRBV20-1
clone_size: NA
d_call: TRBD1
j_call: TRBJ2-1
cdr3_aa: CSAGTGYRDEQFF
cdr3_nt: TGCAGTGCCGGGACAGGGTATAGGGATGAGCAGTTCTTC

v_call: TRBV4-1
clone_size: NA
d_call: NA
j_call: TRBJ2-1
cdr3_aa: CASSSLYFTRSYDEQFF
cdr3_nt: TGCGCCAGCAGCTCGCTCTACTTCACAAGGTCCTACGATGAGCAGTTCTTC

v_call: TRBV24-1
clone_size: NA
d_call: NA
j_call: TRBJ2-5
cdr3_aa: CATSDPGGGETQYF
cdr3_nt: TGTGCCACCAGTGATCCGGGGGGCGGAGAGACCCAGTACTTC

v_call: TRBV7-2
clone_size: NA
d_call: TRBD2
j_call: TRBJ2-7
cdr3_aa: CASSLSGGSFDEQYF
cdr3_nt: TGTGCCAGCAGCCTTAGCGGGGGGTCTTTCGACGAGCAGTACTTC

v_call: TRBV5-1
clone_size: few
d_call: NA
j_call: TRBJ2-1
cdr3_aa: CASSVKGPINEQFF
cdr3_nt: TGCGCCAGCAGCGTCAAGGGGCCGATCAATGAGCAGTTCTTC

v_call: TRBV29-1
clone_size: NA
d_call: NA
j_call: TRBJ1-1
cdr3_aa: CSGETGRSPEAFF
cdr3_nt: TGCAGCGGTGAGACGGGGAGGAGCCCTGAAGCTTTCTTT

v_call: TRBV9
clone_size: few
d_call: NA
j_call: TRBJ2-5
cdr3_aa: CASSPRSGEAQYF
cdr3_nt: TGTGCCAGCAGCCCCCGATCTGGTGAAGCCCAGTACTTC

v_call: TRBV9
clone_size: few
d_call: NA
j_call: TRBJ2-1
cdr3_aa: CASSVGRQADNEQFF
cdr3_nt: TGTGCCAGCAGCGTAGGGAGACAGGCCGACAATGAGCAGTTCTTC

v_call: TRBV5-1
clone_size: few
d_call: NA
j_call: TRBJ2-3
cdr3_aa: CASSLALAVDTQYF
cdr3_nt: TGCGCCAGCAGCTTGGCACTAGCAGTGGATACGCAGTATTTT

v_call: TRBV3-1
clone_size: many
d_call: NA
j_call: TRBJ2-6
cdr3_aa: CASSQGGANVLTF
cdr3_nt: TGTGCCAGCAGCCAAGGTGGGGCCAACGTCCTGACTTTC

v_call: TRBV29-1
clone_size: many
d_call: TRBD1
j_call: TRBJ2-1
cdr3_aa: CSVEISGGPNNEQFF
cdr3_nt: TGCAGCGTTGAAATCTCAGGGGGCCCCAACAATGAGCAGTTCTTC

v_call: TRBV12-3/TRBV12-4
clone_size: many
d_call: NA
j_call: TRBJ2-7
cdr3_aa: CASRLGQGVYEQYF
cdr3_nt: TGTGCCAGCAGGTTGGGGCAGGGAGTATACGAGCAGTACTTC

v_call: TRBV20-1
clone_size: few
d_call: TRBD2
j_call: TRBJ2-1
cdr3_aa: CSARERLAPTNNEQFF
cdr3_nt: TGCAGTGCTAGGGAAAGACTAGCGCCCACTAACAATGAGCAGTTCTTC

v_call: TRBV29-1
clone_size: NA
d_call: NA
j_call: TRBJ2-5
cdr3_aa: CSVEKLLQETQYF
cdr3_nt: TGCAGCGTTGAGAAGTTACTTCAAGAGACCCAGTACTTC

v_call: TRBV6-5
clone_size: NA
d_call: NA
j_call: TRBJ2-5
cdr3_aa: CASSRGTGYETQYF
cdr3_nt: TGTGCCAGCAGTAGGGGCACAGGGTACGAGACCCAGTACTTC

v_call: TRBV28
clone_size: NA
d_call: NA
j_call: TRBJ2-5
cdr3_aa: CASSLYYVKTQYF
cdr3_nt: TGTGCCAGCAGTTTATATTACGTAAAGACCCAGTACTTC

v_call: TRBV9
clone_size: NA
d_call: NA
j_call: TRBJ1-2
cdr3_aa: CASSVHPGEGGYTF
cdr3_nt: TGTGCCAGCAGTGTACATCCGGGGGAGGGCGGCTACACCTTC

v_call: TRBV24-1
clone_size: few
d_call: NA
j_call: TRBJ2-4
cdr3_aa: CATSDSGDRGIQYF
cdr3_nt: TGTGCCACCAGTGATTCGGGGGACCGCGGGATTCAGTACTTC

v_call: TRBV4-2
clone_size: once
d_call: TRBD2
j_call: TRBJ2-4
cdr3_aa: CASSQAIGGGTGIAKNIQYF
cdr3_nt: TGTGCCAGCAGCCAAGCAATTGGGGGGGGGACCGGGATAGCCAAAAACATTCAGTACTTC

v_call: TRBV30
clone_size: NA
d_call: TRBD1
j_call: TRBJ1-1
cdr3_aa: CALGTGEAFF
cdr3_nt: TGTGCCTTAGGGACAGGTGAAGCTTTCTTT

v_call: TRBV20-1
clone_size: NA
d_call: TRBD2
j_call: TRBJ2-1
cdr3_aa: CSAEVRTSGRGNEQFF
cdr3_nt: TGCAGTGCCGAAGTCAGGACTAGCGGGAGAGGGAATGAGCAGTTCTTC

v_call: TRBV7-2
clone_size: few
d_call: TRBD2
j_call: TRBJ2-7
cdr3_aa: CASSNPGTSGYEQYF
cdr3_nt: TGTGCCAGCAGCAATCCCGGGACTAGCGGGTACGAGCAGTACTTC

v_call: TRBV4-1
clone_size: NA
d_call: TRBD2
j_call: TRBJ2-7
cdr3_aa: CASSQGAVGGSYEQYF
cdr3_nt: TGCGCCAGCAGCCAAGGGGCGGTTGGCGGGAGCTACGAGCAGTACTTC

v_call: TRBV12-3/TRBV12-4
clone_size: few
d_call: NA
j_call: TRBJ2-3
cdr3_aa: CASRGVGVGTDTQYF
cdr3_nt: TGTGCCAGCCGGGGAGTGGGAGTAGGAACAGATACGCAGTATTTT

v_call: TRBV28
clone_size: NA
d_call: TRBD1
j_call: TRBJ1-1
cdr3_aa: CASSSTGGNSYMNTEAFF
cdr3_nt: TGTGCCAGCAGTTCCACAGGGGGTAATTCTTACATGAACACTGAAGCTTTCTTT

v_call: TRBV10-3
clone_size: NA
d_call: TRBD1
j_call: TRBJ2-7
cdr3_aa: CAITSDRGNEQYF
cdr3_nt: TGTGCCATCACTTCGGACAGGGGCAATGAGCAGTACTTC

v_call: TRBV3-1
clone_size: NA
d_call: NA
j_call: TRBJ2-7
cdr3_aa: CASSQGVGSPYEQYF
cdr3_nt: TGTGCCAGCAGCCAAGGAGTCGGGAGTCCCTACGAGCAGTACTTC

v_call: TRBV12-3/TRBV12-4
clone_size: NA
d_call: NA
j_call: TRBJ1-4
cdr3_aa: CASHSGVPNEKLFF
cdr3_nt: TGTGCCAGCCACTCAGGCGTCCCTAATGAAAAACTGTTTTTT

v_call: TRBV12-3/TRBV12-4
clone_size: few
d_call: TRBD2
j_call: TRBJ2-5
cdr3_aa: CASSNSLAGKETQYF
cdr3_nt: TGTGCCAGCAGCAACTCCCTAGCGGGAAAAGAGACCCAGTACTTC

v_call: TRBV10-3
clone_size: NA
d_call: TRBD2
j_call: TRBJ2-1
cdr3_aa: CAITWTSDGEQFF
cdr3_nt: TGTGCCATCACCTGGACTAGCGACGGTGAGCAGTTCTTC

v_call: TRBV5-1
clone_size: few
d_call: NA
j_call: TRBJ2-7
cdr3_aa: CASSRDSVRGYEQYF
cdr3_nt: TGCGCCAGCAGCCGAGATTCGGTGAGGGGCTACGAGCAGTACTTC

v_call: TRBV29-1
clone_size: few
d_call: NA
j_call: TRBJ2-1
cdr3_aa: CSVTSGTGTYNEQFF
cdr3_nt: TGCAGCGTTACCTCCGGGACGGGGACCTACAATGAGCAGTTCTTC

v_call: TRBV7-8
clone_size: many
d_call: TRBD1
j_call: TRBJ2-7
cdr3_aa: CASSLRDRTYEQYF
cdr3_nt: TGTGCCAGCAGCTTAAGGGACAGAACCTACGAGCAGTACTTC

v_call: TRBV18
clone_size: NA
d_call: TRBD1
j_call: TRBJ2-4
cdr3_aa: CASSPMGQENIQYF
cdr3_nt: TGTGCCAGCTCACCAATGGGACAGGAAAACATTCAGTACTTC

v_call: TRBV12-3/TRBV12-4
clone_size: NA
d_call: NA
j_call: TRBJ2-4
cdr3_aa: CASSLQGILAKNIQYF
cdr3_nt: TGTGCCAGCAGCCTACAGGGAATCCTAGCCAAAAACATTCAGTACTTC

v_call: TRBV29-1
clone_size: few
d_call: NA
j_call: TRBJ2-7
cdr3_aa: CSGGDSAYEQYF
cdr3_nt: TGCAGCGGGGGTGACAGTGCCTACGAGCAGTACTTC

v_call: TRBV7-9
clone_size: NA
d_call: TRBD1
j_call: TRBJ2-5
cdr3_aa: CASSSYRTGEETQYF
cdr3_nt: TGTGCCAGCAGCTCCTATCGGACAGGGGAAGAGACCCAGTACTTC

v_call: TRBV20-1
clone_size: many
d_call: TRBD1
j_call: TRBJ1-2
cdr3_aa: CSAPGTGRLYTF
cdr3_nt: TGCAGTGCGCCCGGGACAGGGCGCCTCTACACCTTC